These T cell receptor beta chains were read from a single sample in a study of OX40 agonist ivuxolimab in advanced cancers. Sequencing was performed with immunoSEQ multiplex PCR; in TCRdb, only in-frame clones are kept and a portion is missing. The sample shows 70,000 or so clones, 92% of them seen only once. The material was CD4+ or CD8+ T cells sorted from blood, obtained in a trial of the OX40 agonist ivuxolimab. These receptors all stem from an adult with an advanced solid tumor such as melanoma, head and neck, liver or kidney cancer. The CDR3 runs from the conserved cysteine through the conserved F or W. Each record gives: J gene, V gene, CDR3 protein.

>TRBJ2-5|TRBV5-1
CASSSWGPETQYF
>TRBJ2-5|TRBV11-2
CASSLVGDQETQYF
>TRBJ2-2|TRBV10-1
CASSESGTYNTGELFF
>TRBJ2-7|TRBV30
CAWSVLVGSYEQYF
>TRBJ1-1|TRBV19
CASNSGDTEAFF
>TRBJ2-7|TRBV6-5
CASSSGTLNSYEQYF
>TRBJ2-7|TRBV4-3
CASSQDAAGADEQYF
>TRBJ1-6|TRBV7-9
CASSPAGSYNSPLHF
>TRBJ2-3|TRBV6-5
CASSYSAEQAQYF
>TRBJ1-2|TRBV13
CASSPGPTVGYTF
>TRBJ1-6|TRBV7-8
CASSFLRASANSPLHF
>TRBJ1-4|TRBV7-6
CASSLEATGSTNEKLFF
>TRBJ2-2|TRBV4-1
CASSQMGQGLPGELFF
>TRBJ2-3|TRBV13
CASSLGTESTDTQYF
>TRBJ2-1|TRBV5-4
CASSLQFEVLFYNEQFF
>TRBJ1-1|TRBV7-9
CASSLATWDTEAFF
>TRBJ2-2|TRBV6-5
CASSYVITGELFF
>TRBJ1-2|TRBV5-1
CASSLDRDAYGYTF
>TRBJ2-4|TRBV5-5
CASSWGPGTDLLAKNIQYF
>TRBJ1-4|TRBV18
CASSPLRQGGELATNEKLFF
>TRBJ2-5|TRBV11-2
CASRVPRRGGLETQYF
>TRBJ2-2|TRBV6-4
CASSDRVNTGELFF
>TRBJ2-5|TRBV7-8
CASLRGGQETQYF
>TRBJ2-4|TRBV19
CASRIRGEENIQYF
>TRBJ1-1|TRBV19
CAAKMGAEAFF
>TRBJ2-5|TRBV6-5
CASSYGASDQETQYF
>TRBJ2-2|TRBV4-1
CASSGDRGTGELFF
>TRBJ1-4|TRBV7-7
CASSFTPGEGEKLFF
>TRBJ1-1|TRBV5-1
CASSFLDRQNTEAFF
>TRBJ2-7|TRBV6-5
CASRLVSLAYEQYF
>TRBJ2-7|TRBV4-1
CASSRQDTSSYEQYF
>TRBJ2-1|TRBV7-9
CASSSLPGLYNEQFF
>TRBJ1-1|TRBV7-6
CASSLVDEGNTEAFF
>TRBJ2-7|TRBV9
CASSFSGGSYEQYF
>TRBJ2-2|TRBV29-1
CSVWVDLGELFF
>TRBJ1-1|TRBV25-1
CASSESQVGLNTEAFF
>TRBJ2-7|TRBV19
CASKRGYEQYF